A selection of T cell receptor beta chains follows, all from one sample in a study of T-cell memory formation after mild COVID-19. Each CDR3 protein gets one entry after TCRdb re-called the 5' RACE reads with MiXCR. The sample contains some 46,000 distinct CDR3 sequences, 6% to 8.5% of which appear only once. The sequenced sample was PBMCs or a T cell subset sorted from them (not recorded which). These receptors all stem from an adult who had mild COVID-19 (a few samples of this study predate the infection). Cell type and time point are not known. Each CDR3 is given with its conserved first and last residue. A D gene is named only where the DNA matches it firmly. A row's size may be missing; if present it is once, few, many or a size class.

>TRBV6-2/TRBV6-3|TRBJ2-7|NA|many
CASSYRHGEQYF
TGTGCCAGCAGTTACCGCCACGGCGAGCAGTACTTC
>TRBV10-3|TRBJ2-7|TRBD1|NA
CAIREPGQGSYEQYF
TGTGCCATCAGGGAACCGGGACAGGGTTCCTACGAGCAGTACTTC
>TRBV6-5|TRBJ2-2|NA|many
CASKLRQNTGELFF
TGTGCCAGCAAACTTCGACAGAACACCGGGGAGCTGTTTTTT
>TRBV11-1|TRBJ2-1|NA|few
CASSFKDSPYNEQFF
TGTGCCAGCAGCTTTAAGGACAGCCCCTACAATGAGCAGTTCTTC
>TRBV27|TRBJ2-7|TRBD1|NA
CASSKGQAISEQYF
TGTGCCAGCAGCAAGGGACAGGCGATCAGCGAGCAGTACTTC
>TRBV5-1|TRBJ2-7|NA|many
CASSLEVAYEQYF
TGCGCCAGCAGCTTAGAGGTGGCCTACGAGCAGTACTTC
>TRBV24-1|TRBJ2-1|TRBD2|many
CATSVTSGRSSHNEQFF
TGTGCCACCAGTGTTACTAGCGGGAGATCCTCCCACAATGAGCAGTTCTTC
>TRBV6-1|TRBJ1-1|NA|few
CASRQGHTEAFF
TGTGCCAGCAGACAGGGCCATACTGAAGCTTTCTTT
>TRBV7-6|TRBJ2-1|TRBD2|NA
CASSSTSGGRDNEQFF
TGTGCCAGCAGCTCGACTAGCGGGGGGCGGGACAATGAGCAGTTCTTC
>TRBV24-1|TRBJ2-2|NA|many
CATSDGREHRELFF
TGTGCCACCAGTGATGGCAGAGAACACCGGGAGCTGTTTTTT
>TRBV12-3/TRBV12-4|TRBJ2-5|NA|many
CASSPRTGQETQYF
TGTGCCAGCAGTCCGAGGACCGGTCAAGAGACCCAGTACTTC
>TRBV5-1|TRBJ2-6|NA|few
CASSLDVGGANVLTF
TGCGCCAGCAGCTTGGACGTAGGTGGGGCCAACGTCCTGACTTTC
>TRBV20-1|TRBJ1-1|NA|many
CSADDSMNTEAFF
TGCAGTGCAGACGACAGTATGAACACTGAAGCTTTCTTT
>TRBV24-1|TRBJ2-1|TRBD2|many
CATSSPAGVRMNEQFF
TGTGCCACCTCGTCGCCAGCGGGAGTGAGGATGAATGAGCAGTTCTTC
>TRBV7-8|TRBJ2-7|TRBD2|few
CASSFWGGEQYF
TGTGCCAGCAGCTTTTGGGGGGGCGAGCAGTACTTC
>TRBV9|TRBJ2-1|TRBD2|few
CASSVGGGTYNEQFF
TGTGCCAGCAGCGTCGGCGGGGGGACCTACAATGAGCAGTTCTTC
>TRBV7-9|TRBJ1-6|TRBD1|many
CASSLLQGNYNSPLHF
TGTGCCAGCAGCCTACTACAGGGGAACTATAATTCACCCCTCCACTTT
>TRBV12-3/TRBV12-4|TRBJ2-7|NA|many
CASSVPDRGYEQYF
TGTGCCAGCAGTGTACCGGACAGAGGGTACGAGCAGTACTTC
>TRBV18|TRBJ2-5|NA|NA
CASSRNLYQETQYF
TGTGCCAGCTCACGAAACCTCTACCAAGAGACCCAGTACTTC
>TRBV7-6|TRBJ2-5|NA|NA
CASSLRRDQETQYF
TGTGCCAGCAGCTTAAGACGGGACCAAGAGACCCAGTACTTC
>TRBV20-1|TRBJ2-3|TRBD2|many
CSASGSLAGLDTQYF
TGCAGTGCTAGCGGTTCCCTAGCGGGACTAGATACGCAGTATTTT
>TRBV6-5|TRBJ2-5|TRBD2|NA
CASTTDGLDKRETQYF
TGTGCCAGCACTACAGATGGACTAGATAAGAGGGAGACCCAGTACTTC
>TRBV19|TRBJ1-2|TRBD1|few
CASSITGTGDMEGYTF
TGTGCCAGTAGTATAACCGGGACAGGGGATATGGAGGGTTACACCTTC
>TRBV4-1|TRBJ2-1|NA|many
CASSPVIRANEQFF
TGCGCCAGCAGCCCCGTGATTAGAGCGAATGAGCAGTTCTTC
>TRBV20-1|TRBJ1-6|NA|NA
CSASRSTDHNSPLHF
TGCAGTGCTAGCCGCTCGACAGATCATAATTCACCCCTCCACTTT
>TRBV7-6|TRBJ2-1|NA|many
CASSLSSPPAEQFF
TGTGCCAGCAGCTTATCCTCCCCCCCCGCTGAGCAGTTCTTC
>TRBV16|TRBJ1-6|NA|NA
CASSQSGRNSPLHF
TGTGCCAGCAGCCAATCGGGCAGGAATTCACCCCTCCACTTT
>TRBV12-3/TRBV12-4|TRBJ1-5|NA|many
CASSLMQGNQPQHF
TGTGCCAGCAGTTTAATGCAGGGTAATCAGCCCCAGCATTTT
>TRBV7-7|TRBJ1-4|NA|few
CASSLLRGTNEKLFF
TGTGCCAGCAGCTTACTTCGGGGGACTAATGAAAAACTGTTTTTT
>TRBV18|TRBJ1-1|NA|many
CASSPRLSRNTEAFF
TGTGCCAGCTCACCACGTCTCAGCCGAAACACTGAAGCTTTCTTT
>TRBV5-8|TRBJ1-5|NA|NA
CASSLKGSLQPQHF
TGTGCCAGCAGCTTGAAAGGCTCCTTACAGCCCCAGCATTTT
>TRBV18|TRBJ2-6|NA|few
CASSPLSGANVLTF
TGTGCCAGCTCACCACTCTCTGGGGCCAACGTCCTGACTTTC
>TRBV12-3/TRBV12-4|TRBJ2-2|NA|NA
CASKDTGELFF
TGTGCCAGCAAGGACACCGGGGAGCTGTTTTTT
>TRBV7-2|TRBJ1-6|TRBD1|NA
CASSPTGSYNSPLHF
TGTGCCAGCAGCCCGACAGGGTCCTATAATTCACCCCTCCACTTT
>TRBV7-9|TRBJ2-1|TRBD2|many
CASRIGLADSYNEQFF
TGTGCCAGCAGAATAGGACTAGCGGACTCCTACAATGAGCAGTTCTTC
>TRBV12-3/TRBV12-4|TRBJ1-5|TRBD1|few
CASTMTGSNQPQHF
TGTGCCAGCACCATGACAGGGAGCAATCAGCCCCAGCATTTT
>TRBV5-1|TRBJ2-5|NA|few
CASSLGSGGLAETQYF
TGCGCCAGCAGCTTGGGGTCGGGCGGTTTGGCAGAGACCCAGTACTTC
>TRBV2|TRBJ2-4|TRBD1|many
CASSEDRLAKNIQYF
TGTGCCAGCAGTGAGGACAGGCTAGCCAAAAACATTCAGTACTTC
>TRBV7-2|TRBJ2-3|NA|many
CASSLGISTDTQYF
TGTGCCAGCAGCTTGGGCATTAGCACAGATACGCAGTATTTT
>TRBV7-2|TRBJ1-4|NA|few
CASSFAGANEKLFF
TGTGCCAGCAGCTTTGCGGGGGCTAATGAAAAACTGTTTTTT